The 27 T cell receptor beta chains listed next were all sequenced from one sample in a study of spatial heterogeneity in lung cancer. Each CDR3 protein is one row after TCRdb ran MiXCR on the 5' RACE reads. The sample contains 20,000 to 25,000 distinct CDR3 sequences, 5.5% to 7% of which appear only once. Time point denoted: sample taken at primary tumor resection. Tumor, nontumor lung or frozen PBMC supplied whole RNA, sequenced without sorting. The specimen was PBMCs, collected at surgery. These receptors were taken from a male donor with early-stage non-small cell lung cancer.

This clonotype was recorded at least ten times. The V gene is TRBV5-1, the J gene TRBJ2-5; the D is unclear. V lost 4 bases and J lost 2, with 9 bases in between. CDR1 is SGHRS and CDR2 is YFSETQ in the germline V gene. The CDR3 totals 13 residues. CDR3 sequence (DNA): TGCGCCAGCAGCCCCGGTAGGCAAGAGACCCAGTACTTC. As protein: CASSPGRQETQYF.

The chain is built from TRBV6-1 and TRBJ2-2; either TRBD1 or TRBD2 may fit D (5 bases each). V was pared by 8 bases and J by 1 base, with 14 bases between. This CDR3 has 15 amino acids. CDR1 and CDR2 (germline): MNHNS, SASEGT. The CDR3, as DNA: TGTGCCAGCTACACCGGGACGGAGAACACCGGGGAGCTGTTTTTT. The encoded protein is CASYTGTENTGELFF.

This clonotype was counted a few times. The V gene is TRBV28, the J gene TRBJ2-7, with TRBD1 matching over 8 bases. The CDR3 is made up of 12 amino acids. Trimming removed 2 bases from V and 6 bases from J; junction bases left unmatched: 0. Per germline, CDR1 MDHEN and CDR2 SYDVKM. The CDR3 nucleotides are TGTGCCAGCAGTTTAACAGGGGGCGAGCAGTACTTC. It specifies CASSLTGGEQYF.

The gene calls are TRBV20-1 and TRBJ2-3; possibly TRBD2 for D (7 bases). Deletions cut 6 bases from V and 5 bases from J, with 12 bases between. Germline assignment: CDR1 DFQATT and CDR2 SNEGSKA (reference sequence). The CDR3 sequence is 12 residues long. CDR3 sequence (DNA): TGCAGTGCGGGGGGGCCTCAAGATACGCAGTATTTT. Translation gives CSAGGPQDTQYF.

This clonotype was recorded at least ten times. V gene TRBV6-1 combines with J gene TRBJ2-7, with D perhaps matching TRBD1 (5 bases). This CDR3 comprises 15 residues. The V and J ends lost 8 bases and 2 bases respectively, with 19 bases between them. CDR1 is MNHNS and CDR2 is SASEGT in the germline V gene. The CDR3 region is CASEISRTNTYEQYV. Here the CDR3 DNA reads TGTGCCAGCGAAATCTCAAGGACAAACACCTACGAGCAGTACGTC.

The table lists this clonotype with many counts. The V gene is TRBV5-1, the J gene TRBJ2-1, with 9 bases fitting TRBD1. There are 19 residues in the CDR3. The J segment lost 3 bases and the V segment lost 0 bases, leaving 13 bases of the junction unmatched. Germline V gene lookup returns CDR1 SGHRS and CDR2 YFSETQ. CDR3 residues: CASSLGLLVATGGYNEQFF. CDR3 nucleotide sequence: TGCGCCAGCAGCTTGGGCCTCCTGGTGGCGACAGGGGGCTACAATGAGCAGTTCTTC.

V is TRBV9 and J is TRBJ1-3; 7 bases map to TRBD1. The trim removed 4 bases at V and 0 bases at J, leaving 4 bases unmatched. CDR3 length: 15 residues. Per the germline V gene, CDR1 is SGDLS and CDR2 is YYNGEE. The CDR3 loop is CASSPRTGSGNTIYF. CDR3 sequence (DNA): TGTGCCAGCAGCCCGAGGACAGGCTCTGGAAACACCATATATTTT.

At least ten counts were recorded for this clonotype. The chain recombines TRBV28 with TRBJ2-6, with TRBD2 matching over 12 bases. After removal of 2 bases from V and 4 bases from J, the junction contained 12 bases not matched to a gene. Germline loops: CDR1 MDHEN, CDR2 SYDVKM. There are 20 residues in the CDR3. Written as DNA, the CDR3 is TGTGCCAGCAGTTTAGTTGGACCCCTAGCGGGGGGGCACGGGGCCAACGTCCTGACTTTC. Amino acid sequence: CASSLVGPLAGGHGANVLTF.

This clonotype has more than one count but fewer than ten. The chain carries TRBV18 and TRBJ2-2, with unresolved D. Germline values: CDR1 KGHSH, CDR2 LQKENI. CDR3 length: 14 amino acids. Deletions cut 1 base from V and 3 bases from J, with 6 bases between. The CDR3 loop is CASSPRWDTGELFF. For the CDR3, the DNA is TGTGCCAGCTCACCACGATGGGACACCGGGGAGCTGTTTTTT.

This clonotype was counted ten times or more. This chain joins TRBV11-2 and TRBJ1-2, with D possibly matching TRBD1 (5 bases). This CDR3 is 15 amino acids long. Germline CDR1 SGHAT, CDR2 FQNNGV. V gave up 4 bases and J gave up 4 bases, with 16 bases separating them. The CDR3 nucleotides read TGTGCCAGCAGCTCCCGGGGCACCGCCCTCTATGGCTACACCTTC. This gives the protein CASSSRGTALYGYTF.

This clonotype was detected ten times or more. One end of the junction fails to match germline, which may point to a read error. The chain joins TRBV2 to TRBJ1-1; D ambiguous. CDR1 is SNHLY, CDR2 FYNNEI, per germline. This CDR3 comprises 12 residues. The CDR3 DNA follows: TGTGCCATCAGGACCCCCCCGGGCCCCCCTCAATTT. As protein: CAIRTPPGPPQF. Filled out from reference TRBV2 and TRBJ1-1, the complete variable domain reads EPEVTQTPSHQVTQMGQEVILRCVPISNHLYFYWYRQILGQKVEFLVSFYNNEISEKSEIFDDQFSVERPDGSNFTLKIRSTKLEDSAMYFCAIRTPPGPPQFGQGTRLTVV.

This clonotype was observed at least ten times. This rearrangement joins TRBV6-1 to TRBJ2-3, with D maybe TRBD2 (7 bases). The V and J ends lost 11 bases and 2 bases respectively, with 17 bases between them. The CDR3 contains 14 residues. Germline CDR1 reads MNHNS; CDR2 reads SASEGT. The DNA of the CDR3 is TGTGCCGGGGGGGGCAGGGACCCCACAGATACGCAGTATTTT. Its translation is CAGGGRDPTDTQYF.

At least ten counts were recorded for this clonotype. The chain links TRBV2 to TRBJ2-1; 9 positions match TRBD1. The CDR3 length is 15 residues. Looked up from germline, CDR1 is SNHLY and CDR2 is FYNNEI. With V trimmed by 4 bases and J by 7 bases, 8 bases remained unmatched. CDR3 nucleotides: TGTGCCAGCAGTGGGGGGACAGGGCGGGTTAATGAGCAGTTCTTC. It yields the protein CASSGGTGRVNEQFF.

This clonotype was found many times. The chain carries TRBV27 and TRBJ2-3, with TRBD2 matching over 9 bases. Trimming removed 7 bases from V and 0 bases from J; junction bases left unmatched: 8. CDR1 is MNHEY, CDR2 SMNVEV, per germline (reference sequence). This CDR3 has 16 residues. CDR3 coding DNA: TGTGCCAGCACTCAAAGCGGGAGGACTAGCACAGATACGCAGTATTTT. Protein sequence: CASTQSGRTSTDTQYF.

The sample holds many counts of this clonotype. The chain joins TRBV7-2 to TRBJ2-5; D may be TRBD1 (6 bases). V was trimmed by 5 bases and J by 1 base, leaving 11 bases between them. The CDR3 runs to 14 residues. Looked up from germline, CDR1 is SGHTA and CDR2 is FQGNSA. This chain's CDR3 is CASSEDSAQETQYF. The DNA for the CDR3 is TGTGCCAGCAGCGAGGACAGTGCCCAAGAGACCCAGTACTTC.

This clonotype was observed at least ten times. DNA for the CDR3: TGTGCCAGCAGCTTATCGGGGGCACATCAGCCCCAGCATTTT. This codes for CASSLSGAHQPQHF. The J gene is TRBJ1-5, the V gene TRBV11-2; perhaps TRBD1 as D (6 bases). CDR3 length equals 14 residues. CDR1 and CDR2 (germline): SGHAT, FQNNGV. V lost 2 bases and J 5 bases, leaving 10 bases between the germline ends.

Ten or more counts support this clonotype. The chain links TRBV5-1 to TRBJ1-6; the D gene is possibly TRBD1 (6 bases). V lost 4 bases and J 14 bases, leaving 22 bases between the germline ends. Germline CDR1 is SGHRS and CDR2 is YFSETQ. The CDR3 runs to 15 residues. DNA for the CDR3: TGCGCCAGCAGCCCGGACAGTAGACTAATTCAAACCCTCCACTTT. Translating it yields CASSPDSRLIQTLHF.

V gene TRBV7-3 combines with J gene TRBJ2-1, with D perhaps matching TRBD1 or TRBD2 (5 bases each). This CDR3 has 13 amino acids. V lost 2 bases to trimming and J lost 8 bases, with 10 bases between them. The V gene's germline CDR1 is SGHTA and CDR2 FQGTGA. The CDR3 loop reads CASSLGGRHEQFF. CDR3 coding DNA: TGTGCCAGCAGCTTAGGGGGTAGGCATGAGCAGTTCTTC.

This chain links TRBV5-1 with TRBJ2-1, with TRBD1 matching 8 bases. This CDR3 comprises 15 residues. The V gene end was trimmed by 6 bases and the J gene end by 1 base; junction bases not matched to a gene: 6. The V gene's germline CDR1 is SGHRS and CDR2 YFSETQ. The CDR3 DNA reads TGCGCCAGCAACCCTGGGACAGGTTCCTACAATGAGCAGTTCTTC. Translation: CASNPGTGSYNEQFF.

Points on this clonotype: Since a much larger clone is just one base distant, this may be a read error. The rearrangement links TRBV6-1 to TRBJ1-4, with D possibly TRBD1 on 5 matching bases. The CDR3 contains 14 residues. V was trimmed by 4 bases and J by 14 bases, leaving 20 bases between them. Per the germline V gene, CDR1 is MNHNS and CDR2 is SASEGT. For the CDR3, the DNA is TGTGCCAGCAGTGGCTCGCAGGGTTCAAGAAATCTGTTTTTT. Amino acids: CASSGSQGSRNLFF.

The genes are TRBV20-1 and TRBJ2-7; TRBD1 agrees at 8 bases. The length of the CDR3 is 14 residues. Germline values: CDR1 DFQATT, CDR2 SNEGSKA (reference sequence). V lost 5 bases, J lost 0 bases, and 6 bases stayed unmatched. CDR3 residues: CSAGSDRASYEQYF. The CDR3 DNA follows: TGCAGTGCTGGATCGGACAGGGCCTCCTACGAGCAGTACTTC.

The chain joins TRBV2 to TRBJ2-1; D remains ambiguous. CDR1 and CDR2 (germline): SNHLY, FYNNEI. The CDR3 is 12 residues long. Trimming took 7 bases from V and 1 from J, leaving 5 bases between them. The CDR3, as DNA: TGTGCCAGCAACCCTTCCTACAATGAGCAGTTCTTC. Its protein is CASNPSYNEQFF.

The rearrangement links TRBV20-1 to TRBJ1-1; D not certain. This CDR3 contains 13 residues. The germline CDR1 and CDR2 sequences are DFQATT and SNEGSKA (reference sequence). Trimming left V 0 bases short and J 0 bases short, with 5 bases between. CDR3 DNA sequence: TGCAGTGCTAGAGACAGTATGAACACTGAAGCTTTCTTT. Its protein is CSARDSMNTEAFF.

This clonotype was detected many times. The chain is built from TRBV10-2 and TRBJ1-1; the D is unclear. From germline, CDR1 is WSHSY and CDR2 SAAADI. The CDR3 is 12 residues long. V was pared by 5 bases and J by 8 bases, with 12 bases between. CDR3 protein: CASSRPEIEAFF. DNA of the CDR3: TGCGCCAGCAGTAGGCCAGAGATAGAAGCTTTCTTT.

This clonotype was detected ten times or more. This chain joins TRBV2 and TRBJ2-3; no clear D. V lost 4 bases, J lost 2 bases, and 13 bases lay in between. Per germline, CDR1 SNHLY and CDR2 FYNNEI. The CDR3 length is 15 residues. The CDR3 nucleotides read TGTGCCAGCAGTGTGGAGACAACTTACACAGATACGCAGTATTTT. Amino acids: CASSVETTYTDTQYF.

This clonotype has more than one count but fewer than ten. The V and J genes are TRBV9 and TRBJ1-4; D remains unclear. The CDR3 is made up of 12 amino acids. Germline CDR1 and CDR2: SGDLS and YYNGEE. Trimming removed 4 bases at V and 6 bases at J, with 7 bases between. In DNA, the CDR3 is TGTGCCAGCAGCACAACGGATGAAAAACTGTTTTTT. This codes for CASSTTDEKLFF.

In this sample, this clonotype turned up many times. V and J are TRBV28 and TRBJ1-1; no clear D. CDR1 is MDHEN and CDR2 is SYDVKM in the germline V gene. The CDR3 runs to 13 residues. V dropped 3 bases and J dropped 4 bases, with 9 bases sitting between them. DNA for the CDR3: TGTGCCAGCAGTTTTGGGGAAGGCACTGAAGCTTTCTTT. Its protein is CASSFGEGTEAFF.